Sequencing of this T cell receptor (beta chain) was carried out in a study of Graves' ophthalmopathy and Graves' hyperthyroidism (dated 2018 in TCRdb). As for the study more broadly: Hyperthyroidism was defined as stable when no progression to ophthalmopathy occurred within 18 months of follow-up. TCR beta repertoire signatures were used to distinguish Graves' ophthalmopathy from Graves' hyperthyroidism and to predict progression to ophthalmopathy. In total, 135 blood samples were TCR-sequenced: under 45 ophthalmopathy, roughly 80 hyperthyroidism and about 17 hyperthyroidism-to-ophthalmopathy patients. To explore V-J signatures that separate ophthalmopathy from hyperthyroidism, a discovery set of 95 to 100 patients was enrolled, consisting of about 43 with ophthalmopathy and fewer than 60 with stable hyperthyroidism. For independent validation, a separate cohort was made up of 18 hyperthyroidism patients plus 17 patients who later progressed from hyperthyroidism to ophthalmopathy. In roughly six hyperthyroidism patients, the T-cell repertoires found in thyroid tissue were compared with those found in blood. Once sampling was done, hyperthyroidism patients were given methimazole at a starting dose of 30 mg daily, while ophthalmopathy patients were given high-dose intravenous methylprednisolone. Here is what the overall study found, with its caveats: Most of the expanded thyroid clonotypes with a frequency above 0.001 were also detected in blood, and it was suggested that the thyroid immune response may be reflected by blood repertoires. In validation, the model predicted ophthalmopathy progression with about 71% sensitivity and about 73% specificity; about a dozen predicted patients were CT-confirmed with GO in a median of 6.5 months. The 13-signature model separated ophthalmopathy from stable hyperthyroidism with 87.88% sensitivity and just under 84% specificity in cross-validation, and 80%/75% in the test set. Sample size was not predetermined statistically, and investigators were not blinded to group allocation.

Patients with hyperthyroidism were aged 18 to 65 years, had been newly diagnosed, and had a disease duration of less than 2 months. Patients were excluded if they had other autoimmune diseases, uncontrolled infections, pregnancy or lactation. Clinical symptoms, serum thyroxine, TRAb, thyroid ultrasound and orbital computed tomography formed the basis of the diagnosis. Total RNA was extracted using Trizol reagent, and RNA quality was checked on an Agilent 2100 Bioanalyzer. Counted from cysteine to phenylalanine, this CDR3 has 16 amino acids. The CDR3 DNA has 48 bases and is translated from base 1. A distance of 24 bases separates the germline ends of V and J, which lose 8 bases and 5 bases respectively. From the germline V gene, CDR1 is MGHDK and CDR2 is SYGVNS. For repertoire sequencing, TCR beta CDR3 regions were amplified from RNA transcripts. The first round of RT-PCR was done with HTBI primers and the Qiagen OneStep RT-PCR kit, and was followed by a second round of multiplex PCR, then size selection and purification. Libraries were sequenced on an Illumina HiSeq2000 using paired-end 100 bp reads. Turning to the authors' computational methods: SOAPnuke was used for read processing, and reads with adapters, uncalled bases, a mean Phred below 15, or no exact constant-primer or identifier match were discarded. COPE v1.2.5 was used to merge high-quality paired reads. Each unique nucleotide sequence was treated as a clonotype, and MiTCR v1.1 was used to align the clonotypes to the IMGT TRB V, D and J references. The analysis was limited to V-J combinations with a frequency above 0.0001, which together covered 99.2% of the repertoires. For each V-J combination, a TCR clonal expansion and chaos score was defined as the ratio of F50 clonal expansion to chaos observed in the TCRdist matrix. Features were reduced by Welch's t-statistics and random forest to over ten V-J combinations, which fed a naive Bayes classifier. The Morisita-Horn index was used to measure how similar the thyroid and blood repertoires were. TCRdb took the public reads, trimmed them with fastp at Q25, ran MiXCR for clone calling and kept in-frame beta chains. Each CDR3 protein gets just one entry, which takes the most common genes and DNA from the rows behind it. TCRdb, not the authors, supplied the V and J calls. This sample gives around 1,000,000 distinct CDR3 sequences in total; less than 45% of them show up just once. The ten largest clones add up to around 10% of the sample.

Turning to this clonotype: Its antigen remains undetermined. No base-level quality is on record; no much larger clone is a single base apart.

This TCR came from an adult man with Graves' hyperthyroidism. What was sequenced was peripheral blood or thyroid tissue (not recorded which). This receptor chain uses TRBV25-1 and TRBJ1-2, with TRBD1 tentatively as D gene (6 bases match). The sequence in DNA is TGTGCCAGCTCACCCCAAGGGGCGGGGGCGCAGTATGGCTACACCTTC. This encodes CASSPQGAGAQYGYTF.